This TCR beta chain came from a study of blood T cells in healthy people across ages. In germline, CDR1 is MDHEN, CDR2 SYDVKM. The CDR3 consists of 15 residues. V trimming: 8 bases; J trimming: 7 bases; junction bases outside the gene matches: 13. Sample donors were healthy Caucasian individuals that came from Russia, aged roughly 6 to 95. This clonotype showed up just once. A sample-barcoded 5' primer and a J-beta primer mix were used in a second PCR of about 7 to 11 cycles. TCRdb re-derived calls from the 5' RACE reads in MiXCR, one entry per CDR3 protein. The sample yields around 780,000 distinct CDR3 sequences, more than 55% seen once.

This receptor was taken from a man aged 35-49 years in good health. Sequencing was carried out using blood. The genes are TRBV28 and TRBJ2-4; TRBD2 aligns across 8 bases. CDR3 DNA: TGTGCCAGCCGAGCGGGACTAGACCAATTTAACATTCAGTACTTC. This translates into CASRAGLDQFNIQYF.